This entry describes one T cell receptor beta chain. Sequencing was performed with immunoSEQ multiplex PCR; in TCRdb, only in-frame clones are kept and a portion is missing. The data show 98,000 or so clones, approximately 80% seen once. The data derive from a study of glioma-infiltrating T cells after dendritic cell vaccination. Study overall: Monocyte-derived dendritic cells, cultured approximately 7 days with IL-4 and GM-CSF, were pulsed with autologous tumor lysate.

The time point: after dendritic cell vaccination, including at tumor progression/relapse. Selection required adequate fresh-frozen tumor tissue plus more than two years' survival data. The germline V gene has CDR1 SNHLY and CDR2 FYNNEI. V lost 2 bases to trimming and J lost 1 base; unmatched junction nucleotides: 7. This CDR3 has 16 amino acids. This TCR was sampled from a human donor with glioblastoma. The J gene is TRBJ2-5, the V gene TRBV2, with TRBD2 matching 7 bases. The sample was blood, taken after dendritic cell vaccination. The CDR3 region is CASSEQLAVTQETQYF. The CDR3 bases are TGTGCCAGCAGTGAACAGCTAGCGGTTACCCAAGAGACCCAGTACTTC.